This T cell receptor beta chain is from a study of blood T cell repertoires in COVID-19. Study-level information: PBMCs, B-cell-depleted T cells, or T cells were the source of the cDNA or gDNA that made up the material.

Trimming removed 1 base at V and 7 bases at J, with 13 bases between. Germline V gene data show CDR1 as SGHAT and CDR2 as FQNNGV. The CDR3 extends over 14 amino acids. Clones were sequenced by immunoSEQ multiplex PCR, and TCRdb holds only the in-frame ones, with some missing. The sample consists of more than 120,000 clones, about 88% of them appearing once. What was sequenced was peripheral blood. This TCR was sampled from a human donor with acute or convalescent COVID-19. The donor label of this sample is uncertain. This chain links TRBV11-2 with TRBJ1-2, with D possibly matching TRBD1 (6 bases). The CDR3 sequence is CASSLASAGAGYTF. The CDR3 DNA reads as TGTGCCAGCAGCTTAGCTTCTGCAGGGGCTGGCTACACCTTC.